This T cell receptor beta chain came from a study of regulatory T cells in long-lasting Graves disease. This clonotype turned up a few times. For TCR beta, libraries came from iRepertoire HTBI primers and Arm-PCR of CDR3 regions. Each CDR3 protein is one row after TCRdb ran MiXCR on the multiplex PCR reads. The table records roughly 450,000 distinct CDR3 sequences, roughly a quarter of them present only once. The CDR3 spans 15 residues. V was pared by 3 bases and J by 4 bases, with 16 bases between. Germline V gives CDR1 SGHRS, CDR2 YFSETQ. The time point is: persistent/refractory GD, antithyroid drugs over 5 years with positive TRAb. Generation of the TCR library employed RNA extracted from PBMCs.

The V gene is TRBV5-1, the J gene TRBJ1-1, with D perhaps TRBD1 (6 bases). This TCR came from a female donor with Graves disease. The source material was peripheral blood mononuclear cells (PBMCs), sampled when the disease was refractory, from a patient treated with antithyroid drugs. The CDR3 DNA follows: TGCGCCAGCAGCTCCAACCCGAGGGGGAGCACTGAAGCTTTCTTT. This codes for CASSSNPRGSTEAFF.